This T cell receptor (beta chain) comes out of a study of blood T cell repertoires in COVID-19. Whole-study context: Italy, Spain and the United States were the sources of the convalescent and acute COVID-19 samples. Sources were T cells, B-cell-depleted T cells, or PBMCs; the material itself was cDNA or gDNA.

With 5 bases clipped from V and 5 bases from J, the junction kept 14 bases outside the gene matches. The CDR3 loop spans 16 amino acids. The germline gives CDR1 LNHDA, CDR2 SQIVND (reference sequence). Participant ages covered roughly 18 to 90 years across around 22 US areas. Method: immunoSEQ multiplex PCR; TCRdb's copy keeps in-frame clones and lacks some. The table records some 350,000 clones, roughly 87% of them present only once. This clone occurred a few times. The source is a woman in her thirties who had recovered from COVID-19. The sequenced sample was PBMCs or T cells enriched from blood (not recorded which). The V call is TRBV19, the J call TRBJ2-7; 8 bases agree with TRBD2. Here the CDR3 DNA reads TGTGCCAGTAGTGTTTCGGTTTCGGGGGGGATGAACGAGCAGTACTTC. Amino acid sequence: CASSVSVSGGMNEQYF.